A single sample gave rise to the 9 T cell receptor beta chains below, sequenced in a study of blood T cell repertoires in COVID-19. Here immunoSEQ multiplex PCR was the method, and the copy in TCRdb shows in-frame clones only, minus some. The profile shows fewer than 200,000 clones, over 70% of them singletons. The source material was peripheral blood. The receptor set was obtained from a woman of 80 years or more with active or convalescent COVID-19.

The chain has TRBV7-9 and TRBJ1-5; D may be TRBD1 (5 bases). This CDR3 has 16 residues. The V gene lost 5 bases and the J gene lost 2 bases, with 16 bases spanning the gap. The germline CDR1 and CDR2 sequences are SEHNR and FQNEAQ (reference sequence). The CDR3 DNA reads as TGTGCCAGCAGCCCCGACAGTCCCCAGGGCAATCAGCCCCAGCATTTT. Its translation is CASSPDSPQGNQPQHF.

The gene calls are TRBV3-1 (or the pseudogene TRBV3-2) and TRBJ2-7; 10 bases are a match to TRBD1. The CDR3 is 15 amino acids. The V gene's germline CDR1 is LGHDT and CDR2 YNNKEL (reference sequence). The J segment lost 7 bases and the V segment lost 3 bases, leaving 9 bases of the junction unmatched. This CDR3 is CASSHATGTGEEQYF. CDR3 nucleotides: TGTGCCAGCAGCCATGCTACCGGGACAGGGGAAGAGCAGTACTTC.

This clone was observed a handful of times. The V and J genes are TRBV29-1 and TRBJ2-2; TRBD1 aligns across 8 bases. The CDR3 loop spans 14 amino acids. The germline gives CDR1 SQVTM, CDR2 ANQGSEA. Trimming cost V 7 bases and J 4 bases; bases outside gene matches: 8. CDR3 sequence: CSAPGQGSTGELFF. Here the CDR3 DNA reads TGCAGCGCTCCCGGACAGGGAAGCACCGGGGAGCTGTTTTTT.

This chain uses TRBV19 with TRBJ2-5, with TRBD1 identical over 7 bases. V dropped 6 bases and J dropped 4; count of bases not matched to a gene: 11. Per germline, CDR1 LNHDA and CDR2 SQIVND (reference sequence). CDR3 length: 15 amino acids. Written as DNA, the CDR3 is TGTGCCAGTAGCCCGACAGGGTCGAATATAGAGACCCAGTACTTC. This encodes CASSPTGSNIETQYF.

This clone has just a few counts. The chain recombines TRBV6-6 with TRBJ1-2; 8 bases map to TRBD1. The V gene's germline CDR1 is MNHNY and CDR2 SVGAGI (reference sequence). The junction had 13 bases not matched to a gene; V was cut back by 6 bases and J by 4 bases. This CDR3 comprises 16 residues. The DNA of the CDR3 is TGTGCCAGCAGCGACAGGGGACCCTCCGTTGTCTATGGCTACACCTTC. Protein product: CASSDRGPSVVYGYTF.

This chain connects TRBV6-6 to TRBJ2-2, with 8 bases lining up with TRBD2. Germline CDR1 is MNHNY and CDR2 is SVGAGI (reference sequence). V was clipped by 0 bases and J by 7 bases; unmatched bases: 7. The CDR3 has 16 residues. CDR3 protein: CASSYSWGTSIGELFF. CDR3 nucleotide sequence: TGTGCCAGCAGTTACTCGTGGGGGACTAGTATCGGGGAGCTGTTTTTT.

The count of this clone is one. The CDR3 nucleotides are TGTGCCAGCAGTTTAGGGACTATCTACGAGCAGTACTTC. Translated: CASSLGTIYEQYF. The chain links TRBV12-3 or TRBV12-4 to TRBJ2-7; TRBD2 is a possible D gene (6 bases). Trimming removed 1 base from V and 3 bases from J, with 7 bases in between. The CDR3 length is 13 residues.

The chain links TRBV7-8 to TRBJ2-1; 7 nucleotides match TRBD1. The CDR3 loop spans 16 amino acids. Trimming removed 1 base from V and 1 base from J; junction bases left unmatched: 4. Germline CDR1 is SGHVS and CDR2 is FQNEAQ. The CDR3 bases are TGTGCCAGCAGCTTAGACCAGGGGGTTTCCTACAATGAGCAGTTCTTC. As protein: CASSLDQGVSYNEQFF.

The V call is TRBV7-8, the J call TRBJ1-1; 9 bases align to TRBD1. The CDR3 is 14 residues long. CDR1 is SGHVS and CDR2 is FQNEAQ in the germline V gene. With V trimmed by 5 bases and J by 3 bases, 4 bases remained unmatched. Written as DNA, the CDR3 is TGTGCCAGCAGCGGGACAGGGTCTGACACTGAAGCTTTCTTT. Protein: CASSGTGSDTEAFF.